These 26 T cell receptor beta chains came from one sample sequenced in a study of cytomegalovirus exposure and HLA in healthy donors. PCR amplification relied on 60 Vbeta primers (plus 13 Jbeta primers). The table came from immunoSEQ multiplex PCR; TCRdb's copy has only in-frame clones and leaves some out. This table holds under 150,000 clones, over 8% found once. The sample was PBMCs. These TCRs come from a male donor in good health and CMV-seronegative.

The chain links TRBV28 to TRBJ2-7; tentative D call: TRBD1 (5 bases). Trimming shortened V by 3 bases and J by 3 bases, and 21 bases separated the two germline ends. This CDR3 contains 17 residues. Germline CDR1 is MDHEN and CDR2 is SYDVKM. The CDR3 loop is CASSLAVRTLNDYEQYF. CDR3 nucleotide sequence: TGTGCCAGCAGTTTGGCCGTTAGGACACTCAACGACTACGAGCAGTACTTC.

A word on this clone: The junction does not match germline at one end; this may be a read error. This sequence joins TRBV5-1 and TRBJ2-2; 7 positions match TRBD2. CDR1 and CDR2 from the germline V gene are SGHRS and YFSETQ. CDR3 length equals 15 residues. CDR3: CASRLGTMDTGELFF. The CDR3 coding sequence is TGCGCCAGCAGATTGGGGACTATGGACACCGGGGAGCTGTTTTTT.

In its sample, this clone was seen a few times. The chain carries TRBV14 and TRBJ1-2; D unresolved. The CDR3 length is 14 residues. CDR1 is SGHDN and CDR2 is FVKESK in the germline V gene. With 0 bases removed from V and 5 bases from J, the gap between germline ends came to 10 bases. In DNA form, the CDR3 reads TGTGCCAGCAGCCAAGACAGGCCCTTTTATGGCTACACCTTC. Amino acids: CASSQDRPFYGYTF. Supplemented by reference TRBV14 and TRBJ1-2, the full variable domain reads EAGVTQFPSHSVIEKGQTVTLRCDPISGHDNLYWYRRVMGKEIKFLLHFVKESKQDESGMPNNRFLAERTGGTYSTLKVQPAELEDSGVYFCASSQDRPFYGYTFGSGTRLTVV.

The rearrangement joins TRBV6-5 to TRBJ2-5; TRBD2 is a possible D gene (5 bases). This CDR3 is 14 amino acids long. Germline values: CDR1 MNHEY, CDR2 SVGAGI. Between the trimmed V and J ends, which lost 0 bases and 4 bases, there was a span of 9 bases. The CDR3 loop reads CASSYSSGSETQYF. The CDR3 nucleotides read TGTGCCAGCAGTTACTCGTCGGGGTCAGAGACCCAGTACTTC.

V is TRBV5-5 and J is TRBJ2-2; 8 bases map to TRBD2. V lost 4 bases, J lost 4 bases, and 15 bases stayed unmatched. This CDR3 has 18 residues. CDR1 and CDR2 from the germline V gene are SGHKS and YYEKEE (reference sequence). CDR3 DNA: TGTGCCAGCAGCGGCAGCGGGAGACTAAAAGGAGGCACCGGGGAGCTGTTTTTT. Its protein product is CASSGSGRLKGGTGELFF.

This chain joins TRBV5-4 and TRBJ1-1; D perhaps matches TRBD1 (5 bases). Trimming pared 3 bases from V and 4 bases from J, leaving 16 bases between. Germline V gives CDR1 SGHNT, CDR2 YYREEE (reference sequence). This CDR3 has 15 residues. In DNA, the CDR3 is TGTGCCAGCAGCTCCCGGGACTCCCTCACCACTGAAGCTTTCTTT. It encodes CASSSRDSLTTEAFF.

The J gene is TRBJ1-2, the V gene TRBV11-3; 10 bases are a match to TRBD1. CDR1 SGHNT and CDR2 YENEEA come from the germline V gene. This CDR3 comprises 17 residues. J was trimmed by 0 bases and V by 5 bases; bases with no gene match: 9. CDR3 in DNA: TGTGCCAGCAGCCTCCCGGGACAGGGGACCCCTAACTATGGCTACACCTTC. Protein: CASSLPGQGTPNYGYTF.

This clone turned up a few times. The chain carries TRBV19 and TRBJ1-2; 8 bases agree with TRBD1. With V trimmed by 5 bases and J by 6 bases, 8 bases remained unmatched. The CDR3 loop spans 14 amino acids. The germline gives CDR1 LNHDA, CDR2 SQIVND (reference sequence). Written as DNA, the CDR3 is TGTGCCAGTAGTCCGAATCAGGGGGCCAATGGCTACACCTTC. This sequence encodes CASSPNQGANGYTF.

A few counts support this clone. This chain connects TRBV28 to TRBJ2-7, with D uncertain. With 2 bases removed from V and 0 bases from J, the gap between germline ends came to 8 bases. The CDR3 covers 14 residues. CDR1 and CDR2 from the germline V gene are MDHEN and SYDVKM. Here the CDR3 DNA reads TGTGCCAGCAGTTTACGGCGGTTCTCCTACGAGCAGTACTTC. Protein product: CASSLRRFSYEQYF.

This clone was counted a few times. V is TRBV6-6 and J is TRBJ1-3, with 12 bases that match TRBD1. Looked up from germline, CDR1 is MNHNY and CDR2 is SVGAGI (reference sequence). V was clipped by 6 bases and J by 5 bases; unmatched bases: 5. CDR3 size: 15 residues. CDR3 sequence reads: CASSEGTGGRNTIYF. DNA of the CDR3: TGTGCCAGCAGCGAAGGGACAGGGGGCCGAAACACCATATATTTT.

The chain carries TRBV28 and TRBJ2-7, with D perhaps matching TRBD1 (6 bases). Germline V gene data show CDR1 as MDHEN and CDR2 as SYDVKM. V was pared by 8 bases and J by 3 bases, with 14 bases between. This CDR3 contains 13 residues. CDR3 DNA: TGTGCCAGCCGGGACAAGAATATCTACGAGCAGTACTTC. This codes for CASRDKNIYEQYF.

This CDR3 reads CASSQTSPSQLAKNIQYF. The CDR3 DNA sequence: TGTGCCAGCAGCCAGACTTCTCCGAGCCAACTAGCCAAAAACATTCAGTACTTC. V is TRBV7-8 and J is TRBJ2-4; no clear D gene. Trimming left V 5 bases short and J 0 bases short, with 20 bases between. CDR1 is SGHVS and CDR2 is FQNEAQ in the germline V gene. This CDR3 spans 18 amino acids.

This clone was found a few times. The chain is built from TRBV25-1 and TRBJ1-5; D remains unclear. CDR1 and CDR2 (germline): MGHDK, SYGVNS. This CDR3 is 12 amino acids long. Trimming left V 2 bases short and J 3 bases short, with 2 bases between. The CDR3 reads CASSELNQPQHF. CDR3 nucleotides: TGTGCCAGCAGTGAACTCAATCAGCCCCAGCATTTT.

Written as DNA, the CDR3 is TGTGCCAGCAGTCCTCAAGCGGGCTATGGCTACACCTTC. Protein: CASSPQAGYGYTF. The V gene is TRBV6-5, the J gene TRBJ1-2, with D hard to call. From germline, CDR1 is MNHEY and CDR2 SVGAGI. The V and J ends lost 5 bases and 4 bases respectively, with 11 bases between them. The CDR3 length is 13 residues.

The chain recombines TRBV7-9 with TRBJ2-3; 8 bases line up with TRBD1. V was clipped by 9 bases and J by 0 bases; unmatched bases: 11. This CDR3 spans 16 amino acids. CDR1 is SEHNR, CDR2 FQNEAQ, per germline (reference sequence). The CDR3 region is CASRGAGGASTDTQYF. CDR3 sequence (DNA): TGTGCCAGTAGGGGGGCAGGGGGCGCGAGCACAGATACGCAGTATTTT.

The sample holds a few counts of this clone. The V and J genes are TRBV7-2 and TRBJ2-2, with a tentative D call TRBD2 (6 bases). The germline V and J ends were trimmed by 10 bases and 7 bases, with 19 bases remaining between them. The germline CDR1 and CDR2 sequences are SGHTA and FQGNSA. The CDR3 has 14 residues. Here the CDR3 DNA reads TGTGCCACCAGTCCCACCGGGGGTGTCGGGGAGCTGTTTTTT. Its translation: CATSPTGGVGELFF.

This chain connects TRBV28 to TRBJ1-2, with D hard to call. Trimming left V 6 bases short and J 1 base short, with 9 bases between. From germline, CDR1 is MDHEN and CDR2 SYDVKM. There are 13 residues in the CDR3. The CDR3 DNA reads TGTGCCAGCAGATTAGACATTAACTATGGCTACACCTTC. Its translation is CASRLDINYGYTF.

This clone was seen a few times. The chain joins TRBV2 to TRBJ2-2; 9 bases agree with TRBD2. Germline V CDR1 and CDR2: SNHLY, FYNNEI. CDR3 size: 14 residues. V shed 6 bases and J 1 base; nucleotides not matched to a gene: 0. The CDR3 DNA is TGTGCCAGCAGGACTAGCGGGAACACCGGGGAGCTGTTTTTT. This sequence encodes CASRTSGNTGELFF.

This clone has only a few counts. V usage is TRBV28 and J usage is TRBJ1-5; D is undetermined. The V end was cut by 5 bases, the J end by 5 bases, with 16 bases between. CDR3 length: 15 amino acids. Germline values: CDR1 MDHEN, CDR2 SYDVKM. The CDR3 spells CASSPRRTDHQPQHF. In DNA form, the CDR3 reads TGTGCCAGCAGTCCCCGAAGAACAGACCATCAGCCCCAGCATTTT.

The CDR3 coding sequence is TGTGCCAGTAGTATTCGGGTACCCCAAGAGACCCAGTACTTC. Amino acids: CASSIRVPQETQYF. The V call is TRBV19, the J call TRBJ2-5; D not certain. With 3 bases removed from V and 1 base from J, the gap between germline ends came to 9 bases. Germline CDR1 LNHDA, CDR2 SQIVND (reference sequence). The CDR3 totals 14 residues.

Only a few counts were recorded for this clone. V is TRBV7-9 and J is TRBJ2-3; 9 bases align to TRBD1. The germline V gene has CDR1 SEHNR and CDR2 FQNEAQ (reference sequence). This CDR3 comprises 18 residues. The ends lost 8 bases at V and 4 bases at J; junction bases unmatched: 19. CDR3 sequence: CASRPPSGGQGIADTQYF. In DNA, the CDR3 is TGTGCCAGCCGGCCCCCGTCGGGGGGACAGGGAATCGCAGATACGCAGTATTTT.

The rearrangement uses TRBV6-1 and TRBJ1-1; D call uncertain. CDR1 is MNHNS, CDR2 SASEGT, per germline. This CDR3 spans 12 amino acids. Trimming shortened V by 5 bases and J by 0 bases, and 4 bases separated the two germline ends. The CDR3 DNA follows: TGTGCCAGCAGTTATATGAACACTGAAGCTTTCTTT. The encoded protein is CASSYMNTEAFF.

The V and J genes are TRBV21-1 and TRBJ1-2; TRBD1, the D gene given by the table, was not confirmed from the DNA. TRBV21-1 is classified as a pseudogene. The CDR3 consists of 12 residues. In DNA, the CDR3 is TGTGCTAAAAGGACAGGGAACTATGGCTACACCTTC. Translation: CAKRTGNYGYTF.

J is TRBJ2-2 and V is TRBV4-2; 9 positions match TRBD2. The V gene's germline CDR1 is LGHNA and CDR2 YNFKEQ. CDR3 length equals 17 residues. V shed 3 bases, J shed 7 bases, and the junction held 12 bases outside the gene matches. CDR3 nucleotides: TGTGCCAGCAGCCATTTCGGACGGCTAGCGGGAAGCGGGGAGCTGTTTTTT. Translating gives CASSHFGRLAGSGELFF.

The table lists this clone with a few counts. The rearrangement joins TRBV19 to TRBJ2-7; TRBD1 aligns across 7 bases. In germline, CDR1 is LNHDA, CDR2 SQIVND (reference sequence). Trimming took 9 bases from V and 3 from J; bases not matched to a gene: 8. The CDR3 consists of 13 residues. The DNA for the CDR3 is TGTGCCAGGTGGGACAGCTCCTTCTACGAGCAGTACTTC. Protein product: CARWDSSFYEQYF.

CDR3 coding DNA: TGTGCCAGCAGCCTGGCGGCAGGGTCCTACGAGCAGTACTTC. Protein product: CASSLAAGSYEQYF. J is TRBJ2-7 and V is TRBV7-9; TRBD1 is a possible D gene (5 bases). The ends were cut back, 5 bases at V and 1 base at J, with 12 bases in the middle. Germline-derived CDR1 and CDR2 are SEHNR and FQNEAQ (reference sequence). The CDR3 sequence is 14 residues long.